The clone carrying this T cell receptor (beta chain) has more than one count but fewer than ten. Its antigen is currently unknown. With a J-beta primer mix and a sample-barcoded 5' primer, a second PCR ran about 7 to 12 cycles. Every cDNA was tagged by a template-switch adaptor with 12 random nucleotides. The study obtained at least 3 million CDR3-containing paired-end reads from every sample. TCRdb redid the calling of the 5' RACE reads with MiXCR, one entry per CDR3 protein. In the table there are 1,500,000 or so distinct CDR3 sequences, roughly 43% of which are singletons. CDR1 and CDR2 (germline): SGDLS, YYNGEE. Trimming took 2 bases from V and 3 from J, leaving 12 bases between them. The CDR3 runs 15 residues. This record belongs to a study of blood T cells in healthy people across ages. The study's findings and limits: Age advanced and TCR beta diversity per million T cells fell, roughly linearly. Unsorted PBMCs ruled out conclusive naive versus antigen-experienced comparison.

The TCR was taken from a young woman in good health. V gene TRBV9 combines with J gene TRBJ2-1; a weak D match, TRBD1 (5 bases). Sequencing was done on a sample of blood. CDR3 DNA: TGTGCCAGCAGCGTCCAGGGTGGTTACTACAATGAGCAGTTCTTC. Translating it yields CASSVQGGYYNEQFF.